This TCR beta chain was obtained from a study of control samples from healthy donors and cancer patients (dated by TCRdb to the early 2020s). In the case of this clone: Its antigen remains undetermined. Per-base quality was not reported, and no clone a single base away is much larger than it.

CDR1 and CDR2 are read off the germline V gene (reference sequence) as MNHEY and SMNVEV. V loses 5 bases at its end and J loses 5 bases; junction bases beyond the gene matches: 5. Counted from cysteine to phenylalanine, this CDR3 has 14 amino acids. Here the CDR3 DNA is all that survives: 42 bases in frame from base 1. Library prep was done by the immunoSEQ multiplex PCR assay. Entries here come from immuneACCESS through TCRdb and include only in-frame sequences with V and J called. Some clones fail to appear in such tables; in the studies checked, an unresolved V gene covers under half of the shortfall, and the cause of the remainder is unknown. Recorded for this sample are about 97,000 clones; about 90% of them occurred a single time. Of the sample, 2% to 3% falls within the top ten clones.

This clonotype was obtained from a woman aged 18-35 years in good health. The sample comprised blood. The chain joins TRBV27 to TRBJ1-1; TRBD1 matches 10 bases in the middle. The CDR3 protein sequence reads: CASSRLDRGTEAFF. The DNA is TGTGCCAGCAGTAGACTGGACAGGGGGACTGAAGCTTTCTTT.